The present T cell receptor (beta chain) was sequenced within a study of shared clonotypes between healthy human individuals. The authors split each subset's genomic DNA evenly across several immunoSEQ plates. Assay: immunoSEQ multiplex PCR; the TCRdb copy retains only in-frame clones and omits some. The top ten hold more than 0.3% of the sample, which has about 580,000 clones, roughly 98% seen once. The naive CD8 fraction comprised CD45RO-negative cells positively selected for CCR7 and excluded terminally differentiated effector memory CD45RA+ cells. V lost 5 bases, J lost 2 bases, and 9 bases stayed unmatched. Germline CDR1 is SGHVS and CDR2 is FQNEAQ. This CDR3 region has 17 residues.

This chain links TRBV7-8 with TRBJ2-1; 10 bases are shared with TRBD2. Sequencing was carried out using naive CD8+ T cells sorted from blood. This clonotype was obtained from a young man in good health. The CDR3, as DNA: TGTGCCAGCAGCGCACCAGGCAGCGGGAGGGCCTACAATGAGCAGTTCTTC. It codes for CASSAPGSGRAYNEQFF.